This entry lists 6 T cell receptor beta chains sequenced from one sample in a study of T cell responses to AZD1222 COVID-19 vaccine. The method was immunoSEQ multiplex PCR; TCRdb's version includes in-frame clones alone and lacks a portion of them. The sample contains some 92,000 clones, about 90% of which appear only once. The material was peripheral blood, obtained on day 0 of AZD1222 vaccination. All receptors come from an adult in good health.

The genes are TRBV9 and TRBJ2-2, with D hard to call. The CDR3 is 15 amino acids. Germline CDR1 and CDR2: SGDLS and YYNGEE. Trimming shortened V by 0 bases and J by 0 bases, and 6 bases separated the two germline ends. CDR3 nucleotides: TGTGCCAGCAGCGTAGGTACTGCGAACACCGGGGAGCTGTTTTTT. Translating gives CASSVGTANTGELFF.

The CDR3 reads CASSLEGGATAFF. The CDR3, as DNA: TGTGCCAGCAGTTTGGAAGGGGGCGCGACGGCTTTCTTT. The chain carries TRBV28 and TRBJ1-1; 7 positions agree with TRBD1. J lost 11 bases, V lost 3 bases, and 9 bases had no gene match. Germline V lookup: CDR1 MDHEN, CDR2 SYDVKM. This CDR3 has 13 residues.

V usage is TRBV19 and J usage is TRBJ2-3; 9 bases align to TRBD1. The germline V gene has CDR1 LNHDA and CDR2 SQIVND (reference sequence). The CDR3 has 15 amino acids. The ends lost 1 base at V and 5 bases at J; junction bases unmatched: 4. This CDR3 reads CASSIAGQGKDTQYF. The DNA for the CDR3 is TGTGCCAGTAGTATAGCGGGACAGGGCAAAGATACGCAGTATTTT.

This chain uses TRBV18 with TRBJ1-2; 9 bases are a match to TRBD1. V lost 4 bases, J lost 3 bases, and 3 bases stayed unmatched. The CDR3 spans 14 residues. Germline V gene data show CDR1 as KGHSH and CDR2 as LQKENI. CDR3 bases: TGTGCCAGCTCACAACAGGGGGCGGACTATGGCTACACCTTC. Protein product: CASSQQGADYGYTF.

The DNA for the CDR3 is TGTGCCTGGAATCCGTGGTCTTCTAATGAAAAACTGTTTTTT. It encodes CAWNPWSSNEKLFF. V is TRBV30 and J is TRBJ1-4; no clear D gene. The CDR3 sequence is 14 residues long. Trimming stripped 4 bases from V and 3 bases from J, with 12 bases between. Per the germline V gene, CDR1 is GTSNPN and CDR2 is SVGIG (reference sequence).

This clone turned up a few times. The rearrangement links TRBV9 to TRBJ2-7; 9 nucleotides match TRBD1. CDR3 length: 14 residues. CDR1 and CDR2 from the germline V gene are SGDLS and YYNGEE. V trimming: 0 bases; J trimming: 6 bases; junction bases outside the gene matches: 4. For the CDR3, the DNA is TGTGCCAGCAGCGTAGCCTACAGGGGGCTCGAGCAGTACTTC. Its translation is CASSVAYRGLEQYF.